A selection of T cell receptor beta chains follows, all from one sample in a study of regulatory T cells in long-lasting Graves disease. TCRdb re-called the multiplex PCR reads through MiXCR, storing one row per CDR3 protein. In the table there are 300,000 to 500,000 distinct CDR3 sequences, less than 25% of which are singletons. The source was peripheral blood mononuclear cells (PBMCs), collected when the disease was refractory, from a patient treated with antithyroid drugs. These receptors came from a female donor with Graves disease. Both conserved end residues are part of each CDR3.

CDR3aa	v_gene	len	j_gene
CASSLVGGRPLTDTQYF	TRBV7-2	17	TRBJ2-3
CSASSLQETQYF	TRBV20-1	12	TRBJ2-5
CASSWGSNYGYTF	TRBV12-3/TRBV12-4	13	TRBJ1-2
CASSFQGRTGELFF	TRBV7-2	14	TRBJ2-2
CASSPGSGSGNTIYF	TRBV3-1	15	TRBJ1-3
CASSQVRDRAYEQYF	TRBV3-1	15	TRBJ2-7
CASSLGGTNAGELFF	TRBV5-1	15	TRBJ2-2
CASSIWDSSGGELFF	TRBV19	15	TRBJ2-2
CSALTRGGNSNQPQHF	TRBV20-1	16	TRBJ1-5
CASSVVTGELFF	TRBV9	12	TRBJ2-2
CASSDRGYEQYF	TRBV2	12	TRBJ2-7
CSAPEAGVRAF	TRBV20-1	11	TRBJ1-2
CASSYSKTSGDYEQYF	TRBV6-5	16	TRBJ2-7
CASSPRQQDTQYF	TRBV18	13	TRBJ2-3
CASNHGNLETQYF	TRBV5-6	13	TRBJ2-5
CASSYSGQALRSYEQYF	TRBV6-5	17	TRBJ2-7
CASSLGVYRAQETQYF	TRBV5-1	16	TRBJ2-5
CAWTGTGAGNTIYF	TRBV30	14	TRBJ1-3
CSAIVSGSSDTQYF	TRBV20-1	14	TRBJ2-3
CATSRDGRMYSFYEQYF	TRBV15	17	TRBJ2-7
CAISGTSGRTDTQYF	TRBV10-3	15	TRBJ2-3
CASGRMNTEAFF	TRBV19	12	TRBJ1-1
CSAVRGYEQYF	TRBV29-1	11	TRBJ2-7
CASSLATGDLEAFF	TRBV7-2	14	TRBJ1-1
CSARDSVGDSPLHF	TRBV20-1	14	TRBJ1-6
CASSFDDRNYGYTF	TRBV7-2	14	TRBJ1-2
CASSLIGLAPEQYF	TRBV13	14	TRBJ2-7
CASSPRQLGGDEQFF	TRBV6-1	15	-
CASSLGQSKYEQYF	TRBV7-2	14	TRBJ2-7
CASSQRNRYTEAFF	TRBV3-1	14	TRBJ1-1
CSALTGVYTF	TRBV29-1	10	TRBJ1-2
CSARDRTVGMNTEAFF	TRBV20-1	16	TRBJ1-1
CASSELQGMGQPQHF	TRBV10-2	15	TRBJ1-5
CASSYSLAGGKETQYF	TRBV6-2/TRBV6-3	16	TRBJ2-5
CASGTTEVETQYF	TRBV10-2	13	TRBJ2-5
CAWSVPGDRTNYGYTF	TRBV30	16	TRBJ1-2
CASDRDRGLYGTNEKLFF	TRBV2	18	TRBJ1-4
CASSIVQPSGSGANVLTF	TRBV19	18	TRBJ2-6
CASSLGRGVGNSPLHF	TRBV7-2	16	TRBJ1-6
CASISGNTEAFF	TRBV6-1	12	TRBJ1-1
CASPDYEQYF	TRBV19	10	TRBJ2-7
CASSLDVAGGPNEQYF	TRBV7-2	16	TRBJ2-7
CASSVLGDSAEAFF	TRBV25-1	14	TRBJ1-1
CASSGEDGYTF	TRBV4-2	11	TRBJ1-2
CASSLVRTSGAPNIQYF	TRBV5-5	17	TRBJ2-4
CASSPETGLQETQYF	TRBV18	15	TRBJ2-5
CASSSGDRGSGNTIYF	TRBV7-2	16	TRBJ1-3
CASSLGAGTSEETQYF	TRBV7-3	16	TRBJ2-5
CASSTTGGLLRQYF	TRBV28	14	TRBJ2-7
CASSQEDERVYEQYF	TRBV4-2	15	TRBJ2-7
CASSLWGTSGRSYEQYF	TRBV5-1	17	TRBJ2-7
CASSSPARDYTDTQYF	TRBV27	16	TRBJ2-3
CSVLGGGNTEAFF	TRBV29-1	13	TRBJ1-1
CAWTPGPPGGGYTF	TRBV30	14	TRBJ1-2
CASSQVGWDRGEKLFF	TRBV3-2	16	TRBJ1-4
CSARDHDSLSNQPQHF	TRBV20-1	16	TRBJ1-5
CASSLAAGDGYTF	TRBV27	13	TRBJ1-2
CSARVPGQLSYEQYF	TRBV20-1	15	TRBJ2-7
CASSQDLQETQYF	TRBV3-1	13	TRBJ2-5